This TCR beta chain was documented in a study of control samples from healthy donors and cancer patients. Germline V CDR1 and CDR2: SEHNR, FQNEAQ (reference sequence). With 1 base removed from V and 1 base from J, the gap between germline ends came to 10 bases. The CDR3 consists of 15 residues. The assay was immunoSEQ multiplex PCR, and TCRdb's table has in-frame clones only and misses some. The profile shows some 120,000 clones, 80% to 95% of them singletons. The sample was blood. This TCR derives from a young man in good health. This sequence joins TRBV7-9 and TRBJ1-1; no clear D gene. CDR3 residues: CASSLGASKNTEAFF. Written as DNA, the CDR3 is TGTGCCAGCAGCTTAGGGGCCTCCAAGAACACTGAAGCTTTCTTT.